This is a list of T cell receptor beta chains from one sample in a study of OX40 agonist ivuxolimab in advanced cancers. The method was immunoSEQ multiplex PCR; TCRdb's version includes in-frame clones alone and lacks a portion of them. The repertoire holds about 58,000 clones, with about 86% as singletons. The source was CD4+ or CD8+ T cells sorted from blood, collected in a trial of the OX40 agonist ivuxolimab. These receptors all come from an adult with an advanced solid tumor such as melanoma, head and neck, liver or kidney cancer. Both conserved end residues are trimmed from each CDR3. The D gene is left open where the match is weak.

cdr3_length v_call d_call cdr3_aa
12 TRBV27 TRBD1 ASSPNRGNSPLH
12 TRBV6-1 . ASTRDINNYVLT
11 TRBV10-1 TRBD1 ASSESRDSKAF
16 TRBV19 TRBD1 ASSQTGTGSPRGNTIY
13 TRBV6-1 . ASVRDGGSGNTIY
15 TRBV7-2 . ASSLVWLGQGSSPLH
12 TRBV5-5 . ASSLRTVGEKLF
12 TRBV5-6 . ASSSTGSDYGYT
13 TRBV11-2 TRBD2 ASSPSGGAGETQY
12 TRBV6-5 TRBD1 ASSSTGVGSPLH
11 TRBV6-5 . ASRPQEYLEAF
10 TRBV28 . ASSLSGPEAF
15 TRBV14 . ASSQDYGRLRYNEQF
12 TRBV30 . AWSVGGNNQPQH
12 TRBV5-1 . ASSLNPDRYGYT
13 TRBV18 . ASSPSIGPREKLF
11 TRBV18 TRBD1 ASSLTGGTEAF
15 TRBV18 TRBD2 ASSGLAGVTAQETQY
12 TRBV18 TRBD1 ASSRDREALRAF
14 TRBV25-1 TRBD2 ASSRGLAGGSYEQY
13 TRBV18 . ASSPLDGRDYGYT
13 TRBV6-5 TRBD1 ASSTPGQGISKQF
11 TRBV12-5 . ASGLAQGNEQF
10 TRBV7-9 . ASSLGVETQY
13 TRBV6-5 . ASSYYIGVNYGYT
15 TRBV11-2 TRBD1 ASSFTGGGLTDYGYT
14 TRBV19 . ASSNPSTSGANVLT
12 TRBV6-5 . ASSPGRTGNTIY
14 TRBV5-4 . ASSLNLAANSYEQY
14 TRBV5-1 TRBD2 ASSLEVLASTGELF
17 TRBV7-9 TRBD1 ASSFRVQGVLSGANVLT
11 TRBV6-1 . ASSDRGNQPQH
12 TRBV6-1 TRBD1 ASRAGTGNTEAF
13 TRBV10-3 . AISESQDLNTEAF
11 TRBV18 . ASSVGERQPQH
13 TRBV5-1 TRBD1 ASSLLQGMFTEAF
12 TRBV2 TRBD2 ASREGLAVRAQY
12 TRBV19 . ASSDRFGVEKLF
12 TRBV2 . ASSVLRENTEAF